This TCR beta chain was captured in a study of graft-versus-host responses after intestinal transplantation (dated by TCRdb to the early 2020s). With regard to the full study: Recipients received multivisceral, liver-intestinal, or isolated intestinal transplants. Rather than being sequenced by the commercial service, samples from a few later patients were sequenced in-house on an Illumina MiSeq and processed with MiXCR. Bulk TCR-beta CDR3 sequencing was used to track graft-versus-host and host-versus-graft alloreactive T cell clones in the graft, circulation and bone marrow after intestinal transplantation. Alloreactive clones were identified by sequencing pre-transplant mixed lymphocyte reaction products and comparing them with unstimulated pre-transplant donor and recipient T cells. A peak of at least 4% donor T cells among recipient peripheral blood mononuclear cells was the definition used for donor T cell macrochimerism. Of the 20 to 25 intestinal transplant recipients enrolled in the cohort, one of whom was a retransplant, 3 patients without pretransplant specimens were excluded. Anti-thymocyte globulin induction was given to all recipients, followed by maintenance tacrolimus and steroids for 2 to 3 years.

For this clone: Its antigen is unknown. Per-base quality was not reported, and no clone a single base away is much larger than it.

Library preparation was by the immunoSEQ multiplex PCR assay. For most patients, genomic DNA was isolated with the Qiagen DNeasy Blood and Tissue Kit and shipped frozen to Adaptive Biotechnologies for TCR sequencing. For most patients, genomic DNA was subjected to high-throughput TCR-beta CDR3 sequencing by Adaptive Biotechnologies. The authors processed their data as follows. TCR sequencing data for 15 to 20 patients were retrieved from Adaptive's ImmunoSEQ software; three other patients were processed with MiXCR and VDJtools. To correct CD4 versus CD8 sorting errors, sequences present in both subsets at a frequency ratio below 5:1 were removed. CDR3 nucleotide sequences shared by donor and recipient were removed because the origin of these sequences could not be assigned. To be classed as alloreactive, a clone needed at least 2-fold expansion over unstimulated cells and a minimum CFSE-low frequency of 0.002% (template counts) or 0.001% (read counts). Clones detected in sequenced pre-transplant spleen, lymph node, or MLR CFSE-low populations of the donor or recipient were defined as mappable. Cumulative frequency of alloreactive clones was calculated as a percentage of all sequences weighted by copy number. Sourced from immuneACCESS, this table was stored by TCRdb with only in-frame sequences that have V and J called. A share of the clones is absent; for the studies checked, an unresolved V gene accounts for under half, and the remainder has no known explanation. V, J and clone size derive from that table, while D and trimming were established from the DNA sequence. The sample table records fewer than 150,000 clones; around 90% of these occur just once. The ten largest make up over 0.15% of the sample.

Between the V and J ends, shortened by 6 bases and 0 bases respectively, the junction contains 10 bases. The CDR1 and CDR2 encoded by the germline V gene are ENHRY and SYGVKD. Its CDR3 holds 14 amino acids, cysteine through phenylalanine. The sequence is cut down to CDR3 DNA, 42 bases in frame from base 1. The time point label for this specimen denotes: cells obtained before transplantation from donor or recipient. CD3+CD4+ and CD3+CD8+ populations were FACS-sorted from unstimulated pre-transplant donor and recipient cells taken from spleen or lymph nodes. The research as a whole found: High GvH to HvG T cell clonal ratios were observed in the allografts of patients with donor T cell macrochimerism. Early after transplant, declines in HvG clones were associated with peak levels of circulating GvH clones. GvH clones were found in recipient bone marrow, and some of the GvH clones appeared earlier in ileal mucosa or blood, which is consistent with an intestinal mucosal origin. Conclusions were limited by the relatively low number and heterogeneity of intestinal transplant patients.

This specimen consisted of unstimulated CD4+ T cells sorted from spleen or lymph node cells, obtained before intestinal transplant. The V and J segments used are TRBV10-3 and TRBJ2-3; 7 matching bases give a weak D call of TRBD1. The receptor was isolated from a human donor who received an intestinal transplant. The CDR3 region: CAIRTGTSTDTQYF. The DNA is TGTGCCATCAGGACAGGGACTAGCACAGATACGCAGTATTTT.